These 30 T cell receptor beta chains share one sample of origin, sequenced in a study of identical twins. TCRdb ran MiXCR on the 5' RACE reads and lists one entry per CDR3 protein. The top ten hold around 2% of the sample, which has around 670,000 distinct CDR3 sequences, 5.5% to 6.5% seen once. The sequencing sample was made of naive T cells sorted from blood. The receptors were gathered from a man between 18 and 35 years old in good health.

This clonotype was recorded a few times. The chain recombines TRBV6-5 with TRBJ2-7; 9 bases map to TRBD2. Germline CDR1 and CDR2: MNHEY and SVGAGI. This CDR3 has 15 amino acids. V lost 4 bases, J lost 2 bases, and 6 bases stayed unmatched. In nucleotides, the CDR3 is TGTGCCAGCAGTTCCCAAGCGGGAGGCCCCTACGAGCAGTACTTC. Its protein product is CASSSQAGGPYEQYF.

The table lists this clonotype with many counts. The chain recombines TRBV12-3 or TRBV12-4 with TRBJ1-5; TRBD1 agrees at 9 bases. The CDR3 is 14 residues long. Trimming cost V 6 bases and J 6 bases; bases outside gene matches: 6. DNA of the CDR3: TGTGCCAGCAGACAGGGGGCGAAGTTTCAGCCCCAGCATTTT. Translation: CASRQGAKFQPQHF.

This clonotype was picked up many times. The gene calls are TRBV10-2 and TRBJ2-1, with 9 bases aligning to TRBD1. The germline V gene encodes CDR1 WSHSY and CDR2 SAAADI. The CDR3 spans 15 residues. V lost 6 bases, J lost 1 base, and 4 bases stayed unmatched. CDR3 DNA: TGCGCCAGCAGGGGGACAGGGCATTCCTACAATGAGCAGTTCTTC. Translating gives CASRGTGHSYNEQFF.

This clonotype was detected many times. This chain connects TRBV20-1 to TRBJ2-3; possible D gene TRBD2, 5 bases. V shed 6 bases and J shed 0 bases, with 16 bases lying between them. Germline CDR1 is DFQATT and CDR2 is SNEGSKA (reference sequence). CDR3 length: 15 residues. The CDR3 DNA reads as TGCAGTGCGAATGGAGGCCCACCCAGCACAGATACGCAGTATTTT. It specifies CSANGGPPSTDTQYF.

This clonotype was counted between two and nine times. In DNA, the CDR3 is TGTGCCACCAGCAGAGATGTCACGGGTGGCTACACCTTC. As protein: CATSRDVTGGYTF. This chain connects TRBV15 to TRBJ1-2; no definite D call. Germline V gene lookup returns CDR1 LNHNV and CDR2 YYDKDF (reference sequence). V lost 0 bases and J 7 bases, leaving 9 bases between the germline ends. The CDR3 loop spans 13 amino acids.

This clonotype was seen a handful of times. V and J are TRBV15 and TRBJ2-6, with 13 bases fitting TRBD2. Germline CDR1 LNHNV, CDR2 YYDKDF (reference sequence). The CDR3 runs to 18 residues. Trimming removed 0 bases from V and 3 bases from J; junction bases left unmatched: 2. The DNA for the CDR3 is TGTGCCACCAGCAGAGATCGACTAGCGGGGGGTGGGGCCAACGTCCTGACTTTC. As protein: CATSRDRLAGGGANVLTF.

This clonotype showed up just a few times. The gene calls are TRBV7-9 and TRBJ2-7; the match to TRBD1 covers 7 bases. V lost 5 bases, J lost 2 bases, and 6 bases stayed unmatched. The CDR3 has 14 amino acids. In germline, CDR1 is SEHNR, CDR2 FQNEAQ (reference sequence). The CDR3 loop is CASSARDSTYEQYV. Written as DNA, the CDR3 is TGTGCCAGCAGCGCCCGGGACAGTACCTACGAGCAGTACGTC.

This clonotype was found a few times. The chain couples TRBV7-6 to TRBJ2-1; 9 bases match TRBD2. J gave up 3 bases and V 1 base, and 10 bases lay outside the gene matches. The CDR3 has 18 residues. Per germline, CDR1 SGHVS and CDR2 FNYEAQ. CDR3 region: CASSLVPETSGFYNEQFF. Here the CDR3 DNA reads TGTGCCAGCAGCTTAGTGCCCGAGACTAGCGGATTCTACAATGAGCAGTTCTTC.

This clonotype has ten or more counts. This chain connects TRBV5-6 to TRBJ2-7, with 11 bases that match TRBD1. This CDR3 region has 16 residues. V trimming: 3 bases; J trimming: 6 bases; junction bases outside the gene matches: 11. Germline V gives CDR1 SGHDT, CDR2 YYEEEE. CDR3 in amino acids: CASSYRLRTGGLEQYV. CDR3 in DNA: TGTGCCAGCAGCTATCGCCTCCGGACAGGGGGCCTCGAGCAGTACGTC.

The rearrangement joins TRBV5-1 to TRBJ2-1; tentative D call: TRBD2 (5 bases). Trimming left V 1 base short and J 1 base short, with 12 bases between. The CDR3 sequence is 16 residues long. CDR1 is SGHRS, CDR2 YFSETQ, per germline. CDR3 sequence: CASSLFSDRSYNEQFF. In DNA form, the CDR3 reads TGCGCCAGCAGCTTGTTTAGCGACCGATCCTACAATGAGCAGTTCTTC.

This clonotype was observed a few times. The V and J genes are TRBV18 and TRBJ1-5; D remains unclear. Germline V lookup: CDR1 KGHSH, CDR2 LQKENI. This CDR3 is 15 amino acids long. V lost 4 bases, J lost 3 bases, and 13 bases lay in between. CDR3 nucleotides: TGTGCCAGCTCACTTGACCTGGGAATCAATCAGCCCCAGCATTTT. Its protein product is CASSLDLGINQPQHF.

The sample holds many counts of this clonotype. The chain joins TRBV23-1 to TRBJ2-7; no definite D call. TRBV23-1 is labeled an ORF, and its function is uncertain. V dropped 8 bases and J dropped 3 bases, with 5 bases sitting between them. The CDR3 extends over 10 amino acids. The CDR3 spells CASPGYEQYV. The CDR3, as DNA: TGCGCCAGCCCAGGCTACGAGCAGTACGTC.

This clonotype has more than one count but fewer than ten. One end of the junction does not line up with germline, which may come from a read error. V usage is TRBV2 and J usage is TRBJ2-5; 7 bases agree with TRBD1. Per the germline V gene, CDR1 is SNHLY and CDR2 is FYNNEI. This CDR3 is 14 amino acids long. CDR3 bases: TGTGCCAGCAGCTACGGGACAGTGATAAGAGACGGGGACTTC. It yields the protein CASSYGTVIRDGDF.

This clonotype occurred a few times. The V gene is TRBV5-1, the J gene TRBJ2-1; D possibly corresponds to TRBD2 (6 bases). The CDR3 length is 15 residues. Germline V lookup: CDR1 SGHRS, CDR2 YFSETQ. Trimming removed 1 base from V and 2 bases from J, with 10 bases in between. The CDR3 DNA reads TGCGCCAGCAGCTTGCCGGGAGTAACCTACAATGAGCAGTTCTTC. Protein: CASSLPGVTYNEQFF.

This clonotype came up many times. The chain is built from TRBV12-3 or TRBV12-4 and TRBJ1-1; no clear D. The CDR3 is made up of 14 amino acids. V lost 6 bases to trimming and J lost 5 bases, with 16 bases between them. The CDR3 spells CASSALVRVTEAFF. CDR3 in DNA: TGTGCCAGCAGCGCCCTTGTTAGGGTTACTGAAGCTTTCTTT.

This clonotype has only a few counts. The chain joins TRBV3-1 to TRBJ2-3, with D maybe TRBD1 (6 bases). V was cut by 4 bases and J by 2 bases, with 16 bases left in between. The CDR3 extends over 16 amino acids. Germline CDR1 reads LGHDT; CDR2 reads YNNKEL (reference sequence). The CDR3 region has the DNA TGTGCCAGCAGCCTCCGGGACAACTTTTACACAGATACGCAGTATTTT. It encodes CASSLRDNFYTDTQYF.

The gene calls are TRBV28 and TRBJ2-1; D gene uncertain. The CDR3 runs to 17 residues. V gave up 7 bases and J gave up 4 bases, with 23 bases separating them. CDR1 is MDHEN and CDR2 is SYDVKM in the germline V gene. CDR3 coding DNA: TGTGCCAGCAATGATCTTTCCAGTAAGGTCGCTTACAATGAGCAGTTCTTC. Its protein product is CASNDLSSKVAYNEQFF. Supplemented by reference TRBV28 and TRBJ2-1, the full variable domain reads DVKVTQSSRYLVKRTGEKVFLECVQDMDHENMFWYRQDPGLGLRLIYFSYDVKMKEKGDIPEGYSVSREKKERFSLILESASTNQTSMYLCASNDLSSKVAYNEQFFGPGTRLTVL.

The table lists this clonotype with many counts. The chain recombines TRBV4-2 with TRBJ2-3; no firm D call. There are 13 residues in the CDR3. Germline V gives CDR1 LGHNA, CDR2 YNFKEQ. Trimming removed 0 bases from V and 5 bases from J, with 6 bases in between. CDR3 DNA sequence: TGTGCCAGCAGCCAAGATCCGGGAGATACGCAGTATTTT. Encoded protein: CASSQDPGDTQYF.

This rearrangement joins TRBV20-1 to TRBJ2-3; D uncertain. Germline V CDR1 and CDR2: DFQATT, SNEGSKA (reference sequence). CDR3 size: 16 residues. V lost 0 bases and J lost 0, with 13 bases in between. CDR3 bases: TGCAGTGCTAGAGATTATGGCACTGCTAGCACAGATACGCAGTATTTT. This translates into CSARDYGTASTDTQYF.

This clonotype was found many times. This chain connects TRBV20-1 to TRBJ2-2; 12 nucleotides line up with TRBD2. After removal of 3 bases from V and 4 bases from J, the junction contained 0 bases not matched to a gene. Germline V lookup: CDR1 DFQATT, CDR2 SNEGSKA (reference sequence). This CDR3 comprises 14 residues. The CDR3 protein is CSARTSGSTGELFF. CDR3 DNA sequence: TGCAGTGCTAGGACTAGCGGGAGCACCGGGGAGCTGTTTTTT.

This clonotype was recorded many times. This chain uses TRBV12-3 or TRBV12-4 with TRBJ2-1; D gene unclear. The CDR3 spans 13 residues. The V gene lost 3 bases and the J gene lost 6 bases, with 9 bases spanning the gap. CDR3: CASSFRERNEQFF. In DNA, the CDR3 is TGTGCCAGCAGTTTTAGGGAACGCAATGAGCAGTTCTTC.

The genes are TRBV7-9 and TRBJ1-2, with TRBD1 as a possible D gene (6 bases). V was trimmed by 6 bases and J by 7 bases, leaving 18 bases between them. The CDR3 extends over 14 amino acids. Germline CDR1 SEHNR, CDR2 FQNEAQ (reference sequence). The DNA for the CDR3 is TGTGCCAGCAGTCCCCTACAGGGTAGAAGTGGCTACACCTTC. This gives the protein CASSPLQGRSGYTF.

This clonotype has ten or more counts. The chain carries TRBV28 and TRBJ2-7; 7 bases are a match to TRBD1. The CDR3 runs 13 residues. Looked up from germline, CDR1 is MDHEN and CDR2 is SYDVKM. V lost 4 bases, J lost 4 bases, and 4 bases stayed unmatched. The CDR3 DNA reads TGTGCCAGCAGTTCGGGACAGCAATACGAGCAGTACTTC. It specifies CASSSGQQYEQYF.

There are many counts of this clonotype. The rearrangement joins TRBV20-1 to TRBJ2-1, with a tentative D call TRBD2 (6 bases). CDR3 length: 15 residues. Looked up from germline, CDR1 is DFQATT and CDR2 is SNEGSKA (reference sequence). V lost 0 bases, J lost 1 base, and 10 bases lay in between. The chain's CDR3 is CSARDGAGSYNEQFF. DNA for the CDR3: TGCAGTGCTAGAGATGGGGCGGGATCCTACAATGAGCAGTTCTTC.

In its sample, this clonotype was seen many times. This chain uses TRBV27 with TRBJ2-7, with D unresolved. V was cut by 0 bases and J by 1 base, with 4 bases left in between. This CDR3 comprises 13 residues. Germline CDR1 reads MNHEY; CDR2 reads SMNVEV (reference sequence). The CDR3, as DNA: TGTGCCAGCAGTTTATCTCTATCCTACGAGCAGTACTTC. Its translation: CASSLSLSYEQYF.

About this clonotype: Since a much larger clone is just one base distant, this may be a read error. The chain has TRBV6-2 or TRBV6-3 and TRBJ2-2, with a possible D match to TRBD1 (6 bases). The V gene's germline CDR1 is MNHEY and CDR2 SVGEGT. Trimming removed 5 bases at V and 4 bases at J, with 11 bases between. CDR3 length: 14 residues. CDR3 sequence: CASSDTGSTGELFF. For the CDR3, the DNA is TGTGCCAGCAGTGATACAGGGAGCACCGGGGAGCTGTTTTTT.

The chain joins TRBV30 to TRBJ2-1; TRBD2 aligns across 10 bases. The CDR3 consists of 16 residues. From germline, CDR1 is GTSNPN and CDR2 SVGIG (reference sequence). The V and J ends lost 3 bases and 5 bases, in that order; junction bases with no gene match: 10. CDR3 sequence (DNA): TGTGCCTGGAGCGATATAGCGGGAGGCACCCACAATGAGCAGTTCTTC. Its translation is CAWSDIAGGTHNEQFF.

The V and J genes are TRBV7-2 and TRBJ2-3; 10 bases line up with TRBD2. CDR1 SGHTA and CDR2 FQGNSA come from the germline V gene. V was pared by 4 bases and J by 8 bases, with 12 bases of the junction left unmatched. The CDR3 totals 16 residues. The DNA for the CDR3 is TGTGCCAGCAGCTCATCCGTAGCGGGAGGCCCTGGTACGCAGTATTTT. This translates into CASSSSVAGGPGTQYF.

This clonotype has at least ten counts. This chain connects TRBV15 to TRBJ2-1; D remains unclear. With 1 base removed from V and 6 bases from J, the gap between germline ends came to 10 bases. Germline V CDR1 and CDR2: LNHNV, YYDKDF (reference sequence). The CDR3 has 14 amino acids. The CDR3 DNA reads as TGTGCCACCAGCAGAGTTAGGGCCCCCAATGAGCAGTTCTTC. Residues: CATSRVRAPNEQFF.

At least ten counts were recorded for this clonotype. The chain has TRBV12-3 or TRBV12-4 and TRBJ2-1; D may be TRBD1 (5 bases). Trimming took off 3 bases at V and 13 bases at J, with 13 bases between the two ends. This CDR3 region has 12 residues. In nucleotides, the CDR3 is TGTGCCAGCAGTTTGACTTTAGACAGCCAGTTCTTC. Translated, it gives CASSLTLDSQFF.